Shown below are 3 T cell receptor beta chains from a single sample sequenced in a study of blood T cell repertoires in COVID-19. Profiled with immunoSEQ multiplex PCR; TCRdb holds only in-frame clones, not every one. The sample has 250,000 or so clones, roughly four fifths seen once; the top ten hold around 3.3%. Source material: PBMCs or T cells enriched from blood (not recorded which). These receptors all stem from a woman aged 40 to 55 who had been exposed to COVID-19.

For the CDR3, the DNA is TGTGCCAGCAGCTTGAGGGGCTACGAGCAGTACTTC. Translation gives CASSLRGYEQYF. The V call is TRBV5-4, the J call TRBJ2-7, with D perhaps matching TRBD1 (5 bases). V was shortened by 1 base and J by 3 bases, with 5 bases between the two germline ends. The CDR3 has 12 residues. Germline V gives CDR1 SGHNT, CDR2 YYREEE (reference sequence).

This clone was counted a single time. The rearrangement uses TRBV3-1 (or the pseudogene TRBV3-2) and TRBJ2-2, with D maybe TRBD1 (5 bases). Germline assignment: CDR1 LGHDT and CDR2 YNNKEL (reference sequence). V was trimmed by 4 bases and J by 6 bases, leaving 12 bases between them. The CDR3 loop spans 14 amino acids. As DNA, the CDR3 is TGTGCCAGCAGCCTCGAGACAGACCCCGGGGAGCTGTTTTTT. It yields the protein CASSLETDPGELFF.

The V and J genes are TRBV12-3 or TRBV12-4 and TRBJ1-1; no clear D gene. The CDR3 runs to 12 residues. V was cut by 7 bases and J by 7 bases, with 13 bases left in between. CDR3 DNA: TGTGCCAGCAAGAGGGCTGGCCTTGAAGCTTTCTTT. Its translation is CASKRAGLEAFF.